This TCR beta chain is drawn from a study of CD8 T cells in Susac syndrome (dated by TCRdb to between 2018 and 2020). In terms of the full investigation: The study used repertoire sequencing to test whether antigen drove CD8+ T cell activation and differentiation in Susac syndrome. The study compared CD8+ T cell repertoire clonality among about a dozen healthy donors, roughly 14 Susac syndrome patients and roughly 16 multiple sclerosis patients.

Results and caveats for the whole study, not just this receptor: The number of individuals in the TCR sequencing and HLA analysis was acknowledged as relatively small.

In the germline V gene (reference sequence), CDR1 corresponds to MNHEY and CDR2 to SMNVEV. The junction shows trimming of 8 bases on V and 3 bases on J, and the gene matches do not reach 7 bases of it. The CDR3 spans 14 residues, from the cysteine through the phenylalanine. Here the CDR3 DNA is all that survives: 42 bases in frame from base 1. Peripheral blood CD8+ and CD4+ T cells from healthy donors, Susac syndrome patients and multiple sclerosis patients were profiled by high-throughput TCR beta sequencing. Healthy donors were age- and sex-matched controls. CD8+ TEMRA cells were enriched by FACS, while bulk CD8+ and CD4+ T cells were purified by magnetic negative isolation. Blood was drawn into EDTA tubes, processed within 24 hours, and PBMCs were isolated by density gradient centrifugation. PBMCs intended for TCR sequencing were cryopreserved in liquid nitrogen and were subsequently thawed in a 37 degrees C water bath. Purity of sorted or isolated CD4+, CD8+ and CD8+ TEMRA cells was at least 90%.

Comments on this clonotype: Its antigen has not been determined. Base qualities are not provided; no much larger clone lies one nucleotide away.

RNA was extracted using the RNeasy kit, and roughly 0.5 to 1 ug of the RNA was reverse transcribed with random hexamers. The immunoSEQ multiplex PCR assay, which covers 54 Vbeta and 13 Jbeta segments, was used to amplify TCR beta CDR3 regions. Bias from PCR amplification was corrected by using a synthetic template baseline for primer optimization and for computational correction. The original methods were these. Only productive sequences were kept, with reads annotated to V, D and J genes according to IMGT and analyzed in immunoSEQ Analyzer. Clonality was computed as one minus Shannon entropy normalized by log2 of the number of productive unique sequences. For each patient and control, public and private clones were evaluated among the 100 most prevalent clones. Susac-specific clones were defined as absent from healthy and MS cohorts, 850 to 1,300 published viral clones and other ImmuneACCESS disease sequences. The raw public reads went through TCRdb reprocessing: fastp at Q25, MiXCR clone calling, in-frame beta chains kept. Rows with one shared CDR3 protein collapse into an entry with the most common genes and DNA. TCRdb's processing, not the authors' own work, is the source of the V and J calls. In this sample the table shows 110,000 to 150,000 distinct CDR3 sequences, 94% of which occur a single time. The ten largest make up roughly 0.29% of the sample.

Material: CD8+ T cells from PBMCs. The TCR originated in a human donor in good health. This sequence uses TRBV27 and TRBJ2-1; the central 7 bases match TRBD2. The DNA sequence is TGTGCCAGCGGATTGGGCGGGGGCTACAATGAGCAGTTCTTC. This yields the protein CASGLGGGYNEQFF.